These 2 T cell receptor beta chains came from one sample sequenced in a study of blood T cell repertoires in COVID-19. The protocol was immunoSEQ multiplex PCR, while the TCRdb copy is restricted to in-frame clones and leaves out a portion. The sample lists 150,000 to 200,000 clones; approximately 86% were seen once. Specimen: PBMCs or T cells enriched from blood (not recorded which). Receptor source: a woman in her sixties or seventies with acute COVID-19.

V usage is TRBV5-4 and J usage is TRBJ2-3; 14 nucleotides align to TRBD2. CDR1 is SGHNT, CDR2 YYREEE, per germline (reference sequence). Trimming took 4 bases from V and 2 from J; bases not matched to a gene: 9. The CDR3 totals 18 residues. The CDR3 region has the DNA TGTGCCAGCAGCAGAGGGACTAGCGGGGGCCAGTCCACAGATACGCAGTATTTT. Its translation is CASSRGTSGGQSTDTQYF.

The chain has TRBV19 and TRBJ1-1; 7 positions agree with TRBD1. V trimming: 4 bases; J trimming: 3 bases; junction bases outside the gene matches: 14. CDR1 and CDR2 (germline): LNHDA, SQIVND (reference sequence). The CDR3 contains 17 residues. The CDR3 sequence is CASSKGARLLSDTEAFF. CDR3 nucleotide sequence: TGTGCCAGTAGTAAGGGGGCGCGGTTGTTGAGTGACACTGAAGCTTTCTTT.